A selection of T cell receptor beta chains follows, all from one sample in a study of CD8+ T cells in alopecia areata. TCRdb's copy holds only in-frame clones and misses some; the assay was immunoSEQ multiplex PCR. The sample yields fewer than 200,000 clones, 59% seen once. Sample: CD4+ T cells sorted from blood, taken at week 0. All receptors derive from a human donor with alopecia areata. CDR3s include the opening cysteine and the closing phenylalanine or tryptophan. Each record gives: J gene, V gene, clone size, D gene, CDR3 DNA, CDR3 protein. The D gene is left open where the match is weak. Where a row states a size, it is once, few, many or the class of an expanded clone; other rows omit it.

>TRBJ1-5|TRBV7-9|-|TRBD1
TGTGCCAGCAGCTTAGCCGGGACAGGGGGGATTAACAATCAGCCCCAGCATTTT
CASSLAGTGGINNQPQHF
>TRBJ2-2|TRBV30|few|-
TGTGCCTGGAGTGTAGGGACAAAAACCGGGGAGCTGTTTTTT
CAWSVGTKTGELFF
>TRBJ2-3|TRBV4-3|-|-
TGCGCCAGCAGCCCTAGGTTGGATACGCAGTATTTT
CASSPRLDTQYF
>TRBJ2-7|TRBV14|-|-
TGTGCCAGCAGCCATGCCCACGAGCAGTACTTC
CASSHAHEQYF
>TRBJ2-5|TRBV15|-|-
TGTGCCACCAGCAGAGGCAGGGAGACCCAGTACTTC
CATSRGRETQYF
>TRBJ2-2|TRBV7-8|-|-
TGTGCCAGCAGCGAGACACGTAACACCGGGGAGCTGTTTTTT
CASSETRNTGELFF
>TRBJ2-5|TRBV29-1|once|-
TGCAGCGTTGAATTGCAAAGGTTTGAGACCCAGTACTTC
CSVELQRFETQYF
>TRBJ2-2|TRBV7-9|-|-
TGTGCCAGCAGCTTAGTCGGGCCTGGGAGCCCCGGGGAGCTGTTTTTT
CASSLVGPGSPGELFF
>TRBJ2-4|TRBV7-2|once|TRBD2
TGTGCCAGCAGCTCCCGGACTAGCGGGGGGGTAAAAAACATTCAGTACTTC
CASSSRTSGGVKNIQYF
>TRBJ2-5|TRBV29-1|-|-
TGCAGCGTTGAAGCTGGGGAGACCCAGTACTTC
CSVEAGETQYF
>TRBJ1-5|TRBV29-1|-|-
TGCAGCGCTAGGACCGAAAATCAGCCCCAGCATTTT
CSARTENQPQHF
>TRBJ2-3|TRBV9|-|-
TGTGCCAGCAGCGTAGGGCAGAGAACCACAGATACGCAGTATTTT
CASSVGQRTTDTQYF
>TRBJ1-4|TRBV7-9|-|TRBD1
TGTGCCAGCAGCATGGACAGGGCAAGAGAAAAACTGTTTTTT
CASSMDRAREKLFF
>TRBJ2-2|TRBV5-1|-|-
TGCGCCAGCAGCCTGCAGGACAGTAACACCGGGGAGCTGTTTTTT
CASSLQDSNTGELFF
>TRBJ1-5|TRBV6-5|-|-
TGTGCCAGTTCCGGACGGAGAAGTCAGCCCCAGCATTTT
CASSGRRSQPQHF
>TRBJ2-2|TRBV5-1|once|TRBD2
TGCGCCAGCAGCTTGGCCACTAGCGCTTCGAACACCGGGGAGCTGTTTTTT
CASSLATSASNTGELFF
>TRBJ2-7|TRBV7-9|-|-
TGTGCCAGCAGCTTTTGGGAGGAGCAGTACTTC
CASSFWEEQYF
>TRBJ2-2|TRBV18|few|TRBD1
TGTGCCAGCTCACCCATGACAGGGTCGTCCGGGGAGCTGTTTTTT
CASSPMTGSSGELFF
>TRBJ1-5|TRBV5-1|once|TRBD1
TGCGCCAGCAGCGTGGACAGGGGGAGCAATCAGCCCCAGCATTTT
CASSVDRGSNQPQHF
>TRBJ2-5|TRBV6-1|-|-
TGTGCCAGCAGTGAGCGGGGACAAGAGACCCAGTACTTC
CASSERGQETQYF
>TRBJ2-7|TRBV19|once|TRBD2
TGTGCCAGTAGTCGGGCTAGCGGGGGCACCTCCGCCTACGAGCAGTACTTC
CASSRASGGTSAYEQYF
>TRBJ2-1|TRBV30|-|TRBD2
TGTGCCTGGAGTGTTCTGGCTAGCGGGGTAAGCTCCTACAATGAGCAGTTCTTC
CAWSVLASGVSSYNEQFF
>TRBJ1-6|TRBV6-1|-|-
TGTGCCAGCAGTGATAGCGGACTCATTTTT
CASSDSGLIF
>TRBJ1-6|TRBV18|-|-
TGTGCCAGCTCAAGCCGGGATTCCTATAATTCACCCCTCCACTTT
CASSSRDSYNSPLHF
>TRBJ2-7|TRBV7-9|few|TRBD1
TGTGCCAGCAGCCCTCGACAGGGGGGTCCCTACGAGCAGTACTTC
CASSPRQGGPYEQYF
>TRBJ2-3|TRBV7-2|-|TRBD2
TGTGCCAGCAGCTTTCGGGCGGGGGATACAGATACGCAGTATTTT
CASSFRAGDTDTQYF
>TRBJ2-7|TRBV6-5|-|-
TGTGCCAGCAGCTACACCCCGACCTCACCCGATCCGTACTTC
CASSYTPTSPDPYF
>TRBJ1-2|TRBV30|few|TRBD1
TGTGCCTGGAAGGGCTCAGGGGGCCATGGCTACACCTTC
CAWKGSGGHGYTF
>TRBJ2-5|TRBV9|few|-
TGTGCCAGCAGCGTAGCCACAAACCTCCAAGAGACCCAGTACTTC
CASSVATNLQETQYF
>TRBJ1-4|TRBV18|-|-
TGTGCCAGCTCACCAAACGGTTCTAATGAAAAACTGTTTTTT
CASSPNGSNEKLFF
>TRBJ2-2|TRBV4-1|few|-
TGCGCCAGCAGCCAAGATTGGGGGTCCTCCGGGGAGCTGTTTTTT
CASSQDWGSSGELFF
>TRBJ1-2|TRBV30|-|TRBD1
TGTGCCTGGAGGGGGACAGGGGGTTTCTATGGCTACACCTTC
CAWRGTGGFYGYTF
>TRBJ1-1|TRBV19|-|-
TGTGCCAGTAGTATCGCTGGAGAAAGAGCTTTCTTT
CASSIAGERAFF
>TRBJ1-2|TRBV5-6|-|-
TGTGCCAGCAGCTTGGTCATCGGAGAAGGCTACACCTTC
CASSLVIGEGYTF
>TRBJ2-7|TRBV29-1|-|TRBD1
TGCAGCGTTCGGACAGGGAATCCCTACGAGCAGTACTTC
CSVRTGNPYEQYF
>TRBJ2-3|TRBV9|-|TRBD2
TGTGCCAGCAGCGTAGATCTAGCGGGTGGTACGCAGTATTTT
CASSVDLAGGTQYF
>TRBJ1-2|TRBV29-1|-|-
TGCAGCGTTGAGCCTTCCGGACTCTATGGCTACACCTTC
CSVEPSGLYGYTF
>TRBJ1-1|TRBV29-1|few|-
TGCAGCGTCCCCGGGGGGGGCGGCACTGAAGCTTTCTTT
CSVPGGGGTEAFF
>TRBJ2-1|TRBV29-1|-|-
TGCAGCGTCGATCTCGGGGCGGGGAACAATGAGCAGTTCTTC
CSVDLGAGNNEQFF
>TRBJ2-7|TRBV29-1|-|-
TGCAGCGTTGTTTTACCAAAGGGCCCCTACGAGCAGTACTTC
CSVVLPKGPYEQYF
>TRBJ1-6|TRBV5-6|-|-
TGTGCCAGCAGCTTGCCCGGGACGGAGGATTCACCCCTCCACTTT
CASSLPGTEDSPLHF
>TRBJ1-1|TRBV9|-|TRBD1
TGTGCCAGCAGCGCGACTCCCGGGACAGCGGGGGGTGGTGCTTTCTTT
CASSATPGTAGGGAFF
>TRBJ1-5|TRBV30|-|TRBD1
TGTGCCTGGAGTGTAACAGGGGGTCGGAATCAGCCCCAGCATTTT
CAWSVTGGRNQPQHF
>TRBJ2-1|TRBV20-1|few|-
TGCAGTGCCGTCTGGGGTGAGCAGTTCTTC
CSAVWGEQFF
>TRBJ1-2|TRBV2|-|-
TGTGCCAGCAGAGAAAACAGTGGCGGTGGCTACACCTTC
CASRENSGGGYTF
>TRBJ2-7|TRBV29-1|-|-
TGCAGCGTAGTGGACAGCACCACCTACGAGCAGTACTTC
CSVVDSTTYEQYF
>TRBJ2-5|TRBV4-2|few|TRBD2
TGTGCCAGCAGCCAAGACTGGGGCTCCGGGACTAAAGAGACCCAGTACTTC
CASSQDWGSGTKETQYF
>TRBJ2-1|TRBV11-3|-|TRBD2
TGTGCCAGCAGCTTAGTACTAGCGGGGGCCTACAATGAGCAGTTCTTC
CASSLVLAGAYNEQFF
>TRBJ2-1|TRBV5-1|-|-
TGCGCCAGCAGCTTGGAGGCAGGGGTGGGCAATGAGCAGTTCTTC
CASSLEAGVGNEQFF
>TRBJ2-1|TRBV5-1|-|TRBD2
TGCGCCAGCAGCTTGTCTAGCGGGGGGGCCTACAATGAGCAGTTCTTC
CASSLSSGGAYNEQFF